This passage covers 17 T cell receptor beta chains from one sample sequenced in a study of cytomegalovirus exposure and HLA in healthy donors. Both 60 Vbeta primers and 13 Jbeta primers went into the PCR. Repertoires were generated with immunoSEQ multiplex PCR, while TCRdb's copy carries only in-frame clones and drops some. The sample includes approximately 99,000 clones, about four fifths of them seen just once. Sequencing was performed on PBMCs. These receptors all come from a middle-aged man in good health and CMV-seropositive.

The chain links TRBV18 to TRBJ1-4, with 8 nucleotides matching TRBD1. V lost 4 bases and J lost 3; bases outside the gene matches: 1. Germline CDR1 and CDR2: KGHSH and LQKENI. The CDR3 is 14 residues long. The CDR3 region has the DNA TGTGCCAGCTCACGACAGGGGTCTAATGAAAAACTGTTTTTT. This codes for CASSRQGSNEKLFF.

The chain combines TRBV10-2 with TRBJ2-2, with 9 bases fitting TRBD1. After removal of 5 bases from V and 6 bases from J, the junction contained 7 bases not matched to a gene. The CDR3 has 15 residues. CDR1 and CDR2 from the germline V gene are WSHSY and SAAADI. The CDR3 is CASSNTRTGAGELFF. CDR3 coding DNA: TGCGCCAGCAGTAACACCAGGACAGGGGCCGGGGAGCTGTTTTTT.

The rearrangement joins TRBV5-1 to TRBJ1-1; 8 nucleotides align to TRBD1. CDR1 SGHRS and CDR2 YFSETQ come from the germline V gene. The V gene end was trimmed by 3 bases and the J gene end by 5 bases; junction bases not matched to a gene: 12. The CDR3 loop spans 16 amino acids. Here the CDR3 DNA reads TGCGCCAGCAGCTCCCAGGGGGCGGTATCGGGGACTGAAGCTTTCTTT. It codes for CASSSQGAVSGTEAFF.

The chain recombines TRBV6-6 with TRBJ2-2, with TRBD2 identical over 8 bases. The germline V gene has CDR1 MNHNY and CDR2 SVGAGI (reference sequence). CDR3 length: 14 amino acids. The V and J ends lost 1 base and 7 bases, in that order; junction bases with no gene match: 2. The CDR3 nucleotides are TGTGCCAGCAGTTACTTCGGGAGGGGCGGGGAGCTGTTTTTT. It encodes CASSYFGRGGELFF.

The CDR3 DNA sequence: TGTGCCAGCTCCCGCGCCTCGGGGGGTACCTACGAGCAGTACTTC. This translates into CASSRASGGTYEQYF. The V gene is TRBV7-6, the J gene TRBJ2-5, with TRBD2 matching over 7 bases. Near its end, the DNA agrees better with TRBJ2-7, so the J call may be wrong. Per the germline V gene, CDR1 is SGHVS and CDR2 is FNYEAQ. CDR3 size: 15 residues.

V gene TRBV6-1 combines with J gene TRBJ2-3; D is undetermined. CDR3 length: 16 amino acids. Germline CDR1 MNHNS, CDR2 SASEGT. Trimming pared 3 bases from V and 2 bases from J, leaving 15 bases between. This CDR3 is CASSESSGSSTDTQYF. For the CDR3, the DNA is TGTGCCAGCAGTGAGAGTTCCGGGTCCTCCACAGATACGCAGTATTTT.

The chain's CDR3 is CASSRDREGEQYF. CDR3 nucleotide sequence: TGTGCCAGCAGCCGGGACAGGGAGGGCGAGCAGTACTTC. V usage is TRBV7-2 and J usage is TRBJ2-7; TRBD1 aligns across 9 bases. The CDR3 is 13 amino acids. The junction had 5 bases not matched to a gene; V was cut back by 5 bases and J by 6 bases. Germline V gene lookup returns CDR1 SGHTA and CDR2 FQGNSA.

The gene calls are TRBV27 and TRBJ1-6; 8 bases match TRBD1. Unmatched junction bases numbered 5, after V lost 3 bases and J lost 10 bases. This CDR3 has 14 residues. Germline lookup yields CDR1 MNHEY and CDR2 SMNVEV (reference sequence). The CDR3 DNA sequence: TGTGCCAGCAGTTTTCAGGGGGCCGGGTCACCCCTCCACTTT. Its translation is CASSFQGAGSPLHF.

The genes are TRBV29-1 and TRBJ2-7; tentatively, D is TRBD1 (5 bases). V was cut by 6 bases and J by 0 bases, with 15 bases left in between. The CDR3 has 14 amino acids. The germline V gene has CDR1 SQVTM and CDR2 ANQGSEA. The CDR3 region has the DNA TGCAGCGTCGACAGTCCCTATAGCTCCTACGAGCAGTACTTC. This encodes CSVDSPYSSYEQYF.

The V and J genes are TRBV6-1 and TRBJ1-4, with 9 bases lining up with TRBD1. CDR3 length equals 17 residues. In germline, CDR1 is MNHNS, CDR2 SASEGT. The V gene end was trimmed by 1 base and the J gene end by 0 bases; junction bases not matched to a gene: 3. The DNA of the CDR3 is TGTGCCAGCAGTGAAGAGGGACAGGGATCAACTAATGAAAAACTGTTTTTT. It codes for CASSEEGQGSTNEKLFF.

This clone was picked up a small number of times. This chain uses TRBV19 with TRBJ1-2; D perhaps matches TRBD1 (6 bases). V was trimmed by 3 bases and J by 1 base, leaving 12 bases between them. The CDR3 is made up of 15 amino acids. Germline CDR1 is LNHDA and CDR2 is SQIVND (reference sequence). CDR3 nucleotides: TGTGCCAGTAGTATTGAGGGACACCTTAACTATGGCTACACCTTC. Encoded protein: CASSIEGHLNYGYTF.

The J gene is TRBJ2-7, the V gene TRBV9, with no clear D. The CDR3 contains 14 residues. CDR1 is SGDLS and CDR2 is YYNGEE in the germline V gene. V was pared by 3 bases and J by 5 bases, with 15 bases between. CDR3 region: CASSALGFLDEQYF. The DNA of the CDR3 is TGTGCCAGCAGCGCGCTTGGCTTCTTGGACGAGCAGTACTTC.

This chain joins TRBV9 and TRBJ1-2, with D unclear. CDR3 length: 16 amino acids. Trimming removed 0 bases at V and 3 bases at J, with 15 bases between. Per the germline V gene, CDR1 is SGDLS and CDR2 is YYNGEE. The CDR3 bases are TGTGCCAGCAGCGTAGCACTCCAGGTCCCGGACTATGGCTACACCTTC. It codes for CASSVALQVPDYGYTF.

This rearrangement joins TRBV6-5 to TRBJ2-1; 13 nucleotides agree with TRBD2. The V gene end was trimmed by 2 bases and the J gene end by 6 bases; junction bases not matched to a gene: 4. This CDR3 region has 16 residues. Germline CDR1 reads MNHEY; CDR2 reads SVGAGI. The CDR3 DNA is TGTGCCAGCAGTTACCTGGGACTAGCGGGAAGCAATGAGCAGTTCTTC. Encoded protein: CASSYLGLAGSNEQFF.

The genes are TRBV6-1 and TRBJ1-5; TRBD1 might be the D (6 bases). The length of the CDR3 is 16 residues. The V and J ends lost 3 bases and 4 bases respectively, with 16 bases between them. Germline values: CDR1 MNHNS, CDR2 SASEGT. The CDR3, as DNA: TGTGCCAGCAGTGATCAGGGGTGGGCGCCTAATCAGCCCCAGCATTTT. Translating gives CASSDQGWAPNQPQHF.

The CDR3 DNA follows: TGTGCCAGCAGTGGTCAAACAGGTACCTATGGCTACACCTTC. It translates to CASSGQTGTYGYTF. V and J are TRBV2 and TRBJ1-2; a weak D match, TRBD1 (5 bases). CDR1 and CDR2 (germline): SNHLY, FYNNEI. V lost 4 bases and J lost 4, with 13 bases in between. The CDR3 has 14 amino acids.

This clone occurred a few times. V is TRBV6-1 and J is TRBJ2-7; D is possibly TRBD2 (5 bases). This CDR3 is 15 amino acids long. Trimming stripped 2 bases from V and 2 bases from J, with 13 bases between. CDR1 MNHNS and CDR2 SASEGT come from the germline V gene. The CDR3 DNA is TGTGCCAGCAGTGAAAATCTCGGGATAACCTACGAGCAGTACTTC. Residues: CASSENLGITYEQYF.